One and the same sample provided the 21 T cell receptor beta chains below, sequenced in a study of CD8 T cells in ankylosing spondylitis. From the 5' RACE reads, TCRdb called clonotypes with MiXCR, one entry per CDR3 protein. The table records under 250,000 distinct CDR3 sequences, about 10% of them present only once. Sample: blood, either unsorted or a sorted T cell fraction (not recorded which). The receptors were sampled from a male donor with ankylosing spondylitis or in good health (not recorded which).

The sample holds many counts of this clonotype. The V and J genes are TRBV27 and TRBJ2-5; TRBD1 aligns across 8 bases. Unmatched junction bases numbered 3, after V lost 2 bases and J lost 7 bases. Germline values: CDR1 MNHEY, CDR2 SMNVEV (reference sequence). This CDR3 is built from 13 residues. CDR3 sequence reads: CASSLGGTGTQYF. The CDR3 nucleotides are TGTGCCAGCAGTTTAGGGGGGACAGGGACCCAGTACTTC.

This clonotype appeared many times. The chain recombines TRBV7-2 with TRBJ2-3, with TRBD2 matching over 8 bases. The CDR3 loop spans 16 amino acids. Germline V gene lookup returns CDR1 SGHTA and CDR2 FQGNSA. J lost 2 bases, V lost 4 bases, and 8 bases had no gene match. CDR3 residues: CASSWGVAGSTDTQYF. Written as DNA, the CDR3 is TGTGCCAGCAGCTGGGGGGTAGCGGGATCCACAGATACGCAGTATTTT.

This clonotype has ten or more counts. The chain links TRBV20-1 to TRBJ2-3; D is possibly TRBD1 (6 bases). This CDR3 has 15 amino acids. Between the trimmed V and J ends, which lost 6 bases and 2 bases, there was a span of 18 bases. Germline CDR1 reads DFQATT; CDR2 reads SNEGSKA (reference sequence). CDR3: CSATPQGFVTDTQYF. The CDR3, as DNA: TGCAGTGCAACACCCCAGGGGTTTGTCACAGATACGCAGTATTTT.

This clonotype was detected ten times or more. The V call is TRBV27, the J call TRBJ1-1; perhaps TRBD1 as D (6 bases). Germline V lookup: CDR1 MNHEY, CDR2 SMNVEV (reference sequence). The V and J ends lost 6 bases and 4 bases respectively, with 21 bases between them. The CDR3 sequence is 16 residues long. For the CDR3, the DNA is TGTGCCAGCAGAACCCCTCCGGGGGCAAGCAGCACTGAAGCTTTCTTT. Its translation is CASRTPPGASSTEAFF.

This clonotype was seen many times. The chain recombines TRBV12-3 or TRBV12-4 with TRBJ2-2, with 13 bases fitting TRBD2. V was pared by 6 bases and J by 6 bases, with 1 base of the junction left unmatched. CDR3 length equals 14 residues. The DNA of the CDR3 is TGTGCCAGCAGAGGACTAGCGGGAGCCGGGGAGCTGTTTTTT. Protein sequence: CASRGLAGAGELFF.

This clonotype was seen repeatedly, ten times or more. This chain connects TRBV15 to TRBJ2-1; 8 bases map to TRBD1. The V and J ends lost 8 bases and 6 bases, in that order; junction bases with no gene match: 6. The CDR3 consists of 13 residues. Germline CDR1 reads LNHNV; CDR2 reads YYDKDF (reference sequence). Written as DNA, the CDR3 is TGTGCCACCGAGCAGGGGGCAGGCAATGAGCAGTTCTTC. Translated: CATEQGAGNEQFF.

V is TRBV11-1 and J is TRBJ2-1; D remains unclear. V lost 5 bases, J lost 7 bases, and 12 bases lay in between. Per the germline V gene, CDR1 is SGHAT and CDR2 is FQDESV (reference sequence). This CDR3 contains 13 residues. This chain's CDR3 is CASSPGPTNEQFF. DNA of the CDR3: TGTGCCAGCAGCCCAGGACCAACGAATGAGCAGTTCTTC.

This clonotype has a handful of counts. This chain uses TRBV28 with TRBJ2-3, with unresolved D. Germline-derived CDR1 and CDR2 are MDHEN and SYDVKM. V dropped 6 bases and J dropped 2 bases, with 12 bases sitting between them. The CDR3 consists of 14 residues. The CDR3 region is CASSSPWITDTQYF. The DNA for the CDR3 is TGTGCCAGCAGCTCTCCTTGGATCACAGATACGCAGTATTTT.

This clonotype has a count of ten or more. V and J are TRBV20-1 and TRBJ2-1; D is unresolved. Trimming took off 5 bases at V and 0 bases at J, with 11 bases between the two ends. The CDR3 loop spans 14 amino acids. Germline V gene lookup returns CDR1 DFQATT and CDR2 SNEGSKA (reference sequence). DNA of the CDR3: TGCAGTGCTGAAGACCCCAGCTCCTACAATGAGCAGTTCTTC. Residues: CSAEDPSSYNEQFF.

This clonotype was recorded at least ten times. The chain carries TRBV20-1 and TRBJ1-1; D perhaps matches TRBD1 (6 bases). The CDR3 spans 13 residues. Germline V gene lookup returns CDR1 DFQATT and CDR2 SNEGSKA (reference sequence). Trimming took off 5 bases at V and 7 bases at J, with 17 bases between the two ends. This CDR3 is CSAVPGQGFEAFF. CDR3 bases: TGCAGTGCTGTCCCGGGCCAGGGGTTTGAAGCTTTCTTT.

Many counts were recorded for this clonotype. V is TRBV6-6 and J is TRBJ1-1; no clear D. From germline, CDR1 is MNHNY and CDR2 SVGAGI (reference sequence). This CDR3 comprises 13 residues. The V gene lost 2 bases and the J gene lost 1 base, with 5 bases spanning the gap. CDR3 residues: CASSYGQNTEAFF. In DNA, the CDR3 is TGTGCCAGCAGTTACGGGCAGAACACTGAAGCTTTCTTT.

The sample holds many counts of this clonotype. The chain recombines TRBV20-1 with TRBJ2-3, with D unclear. Germline V gene lookup returns CDR1 DFQATT and CDR2 SNEGSKA (reference sequence). Trimming took off 0 bases at V and 2 bases at J, with 15 bases between the two ends. The CDR3 sequence is 16 residues long. The CDR3 coding sequence is TGCAGTGCTAGAGATACCTACAGTGGGTCCACAGATACGCAGTATTTT. Its protein product is CSARDTYSGSTDTQYF.

This clonotype showed up just a few times. This chain connects TRBV29-1 to TRBJ2-5, with D unclear. CDR3 size: 10 residues. Trimming stripped 4 bases from V and 5 bases from J, with 5 bases between. Germline CDR1 and CDR2: SQVTM and ANQGSEA. The CDR3 sequence: CSVGYETQYF. The CDR3 bases are TGCAGCGTTGGATATGAGACCCAGTACTTC.

This clonotype appeared many times. The rearrangement joins TRBV5-5 to TRBJ1-5, with a weak D call TRBD1 (5 bases). Germline CDR1 is SGHKS and CDR2 is YYEKEE (reference sequence). The CDR3 is made up of 14 amino acids. The V gene lost 4 bases and the J gene lost 1 base, with 9 bases spanning the gap. CDR3 sequence: CASSARDSNQPQHF. CDR3 sequence (DNA): TGTGCCAGCAGCGCCCGGGACAGCAATCAGCCCCAGCATTTT.

This clonotype came up many times. V and J are TRBV5-1 and TRBJ2-6, with D perhaps matching TRBD1 (6 bases). There are 19 residues in the CDR3. The V gene's germline CDR1 is SGHRS and CDR2 YFSETQ. V gave up 0 bases and J gave up 3 bases, with 19 bases separating them. The CDR3 loop is CASSLAATGHKYGANVLTF. The CDR3 coding sequence is TGCGCCAGCAGCTTGGCCGCTACGGGACATAAGTATGGGGCCAACGTCCTGACTTTC.

This clonotype came up many times. This sequence joins TRBV12-3 or TRBV12-4 and TRBJ1-1, with D possibly being TRBD1 (5 bases). V lost 0 bases and J lost 3, with 11 bases in between. This CDR3 has 15 residues. The chain's CDR3 is CASSLALTGDTEAFF. The CDR3 DNA follows: TGTGCCAGCAGTTTAGCGCTAACAGGCGACACTGAAGCTTTCTTT.

This chain links TRBV19 with TRBJ1-5, with D uncertain. The CDR3 extends over 14 amino acids. Deletions cut 6 bases from V and 4 bases from J, with 13 bases between. CDR1 is LNHDA, CDR2 SQIVND, per germline (reference sequence). CDR3 nucleotides: TGTGCCAGTAGGGACGGACCTTATAATCAGCCCCAGCATTTT. Protein product: CASRDGPYNQPQHF.

This clonotype was detected many times. The genes are TRBV5-6 and TRBJ1-2; the match to TRBD1 covers 7 bases. J was trimmed by 6 bases and V by 0 bases; bases with no gene match: 5. Germline V gene lookup returns CDR1 SGHDT and CDR2 YYEEEE. The CDR3 is made up of 14 amino acids. CDR3 nucleotide sequence: TGTGCCAGCAGCTTGGAAGGGACAGTGGATGGCTACACCTTC. Its translation: CASSLEGTVDGYTF.

This clonotype was seen at least ten times. V is TRBV20-1 and J is TRBJ2-4; D possibly uses TRBD1 or TRBD2 (5 bases each). This CDR3 is built from 15 residues. From germline, CDR1 is DFQATT and CDR2 SNEGSKA (reference sequence). V lost 2 bases and J 4 bases, leaving 15 bases between the germline ends. CDR3 region: CSARLLGAGKNIQYF. CDR3 sequence (DNA): TGCAGTGCTAGACTCCTCGGGGCTGGGAAAAACATTCAGTACTTC.

This clonotype was detected many times. The chain employs TRBV5-5 and TRBJ2-7, with TRBD2 matching over 7 bases. Unmatched junction bases numbered 7, after V lost 0 bases and J lost 4 bases. This CDR3 region has 15 residues. CDR1 is SGHKS and CDR2 is YYEKEE in the germline V gene (reference sequence). CDR3 protein: CASSLGGSGSYEQYF. In DNA, the CDR3 is TGTGCCAGCAGCTTGGGCGGTAGCGGGTCATACGAGCAGTACTTC.

The rearrangement joins TRBV20-1 to TRBJ2-1, with 7 positions matching TRBD2. The J segment lost 2 bases and the V segment lost 2 bases, leaving 9 bases of the junction unmatched. The CDR3 runs 16 residues. Germline V gives CDR1 DFQATT, CDR2 SNEGSKA (reference sequence). The CDR3 nucleotides are TGCAGTGCTAGAAGTATCGGGGGGACTACCTACAATGAGCAGTTCTTC. Amino acid sequence: CSARSIGGTTYNEQFF.